Listed below are T cell receptor beta chains from one sample, sequenced in a study of response to subunit inactivated influenza vaccine. MiXCR, run by TCRdb on the RT-PCR reads, gives a single entry per CDR3 protein. This sample has more than 700,000 distinct CDR3 sequences, with 21% found just once. The sample here was PBMCs from blood, taken about 5 days after vaccination. The source of these receptors is a man over 45 who received an inactivated influenza vaccine. Each CDR3 is given with its conserved first and last residue. D genes are given only for firm matches. Clone size is shown for a subset of rows, as once, few, many or a class of expanded clone.

CDR3 protein: CASRAGGGDEQYF
CDR3 DNA: TGTGCCAGTAGAGCGGGGGGAGGTGACGAGCAGTACTTC
clone size: few
D gene: TRBD2
V gene: TRBV19
J gene: TRBJ2-7

CDR3 protein: CSARNRGQSSYEQYF
CDR3 DNA: TGCAGTGCTCGAAACCGAGGTCAGAGCTCCTACGAGCAGTACTTC
clone size: -
D gene: -
V gene: TRBV20-1
J gene: TRBJ2-7

CDR3 protein: CASSLQGLHQPQHF
CDR3 DNA: TGTGCCAGCAGTCTACAGGGGCTACATCAGCCCCAGCATTTT
clone size: -
D gene: TRBD1
V gene: TRBV12-3/TRBV12-4
J gene: TRBJ1-5

CDR3 protein: CSARIGPSYGYTF
CDR3 DNA: TGCAGTGCTAGAATTGGCCCTTCTTATGGCTACACCTTC
clone size: once
D gene: -
V gene: TRBV20-1
J gene: TRBJ1-2

CDR3 protein: CRGLAGGETQYF
CDR3 DNA: TGCAGGGGACTAGCGGGAGGGGAGACCCAGTACTTC
clone size: -
D gene: TRBD2
V gene: TRBV20-1
J gene: TRBJ2-5

CDR3 protein: CASRPSAGVQETQYF
CDR3 DNA: TGCGCCAGCAGGCCATCCGCCGGAGTTCAAGAGACCCAGTACTTC
clone size: -
D gene: -
V gene: TRBV4-3
J gene: TRBJ2-5

CDR3 protein: CASSLAGQGSRNEQYF
CDR3 DNA: TGCGCCAGCAGCTTGGCCGGACAGGGGTCAAGGAACGAGCAGTACTTC
clone size: few
D gene: TRBD1
V gene: TRBV5-1
J gene: TRBJ2-7

CDR3 protein: CASTRTGSNYGYTF
CDR3 DNA: TGTGCCAGCACCCGGACAGGGTCTAACTATGGCTACACCTTC
clone size: -
D gene: TRBD1
V gene: TRBV27
J gene: TRBJ1-2

CDR3 protein: CASSWLLAGALEPYEQYF
CDR3 DNA: TGTGCCAGCAGCTGGTTACTAGCGGGGGCACTGGAACCCTACGAGCAGTACTTC
clone size: -
D gene: TRBD2
V gene: TRBV11-2
J gene: TRBJ2-7

CDR3 protein: CSARVGKRESVHEQYF
CDR3 DNA: TGCAGTGCTAGGGTGGGAAAGCGGGAGAGTGTCCACGAGCAGTACTTC
clone size: -
D gene: TRBD2
V gene: TRBV20-1
J gene: TRBJ2-7

CDR3 protein: CASSLVTGGLDEQFF
CDR3 DNA: TGTGCCAGCAGCTTAGTTACGGGAGGGCTCGATGAGCAGTTCTTC
clone size: -
D gene: TRBD2
V gene: TRBV7-9
J gene: TRBJ2-1

CDR3 protein: CSVEERARNEQFF
CDR3 DNA: TGCAGCGTTGAGGAGCGGGCCCGTAATGAGCAGTTCTTC
clone size: -
D gene: -
V gene: TRBV29-1
J gene: TRBJ2-1

CDR3 protein: CASSLVSEPLNTEAFF
CDR3 DNA: TGTGCCAGCAGCTTGGTGTCGGAGCCCCTGAACACTGAAGCTTTCTTT
clone size: -
D gene: -
V gene: TRBV5-5
J gene: TRBJ1-1

CDR3 protein: CASSLMLLAVNSGELFF
CDR3 DNA: TGTGCCAGCAGCTTAATGTTATTGGCAGTTAATTCCGGGGAGCTGTTTTTT
clone size: -
D gene: -
V gene: TRBV11-2
J gene: TRBJ2-2

CDR3 protein: CASSLRGTVSYEQYF
CDR3 DNA: TGTGCCAGCAGCTTACGAGGGACAGTTTCCTACGAGCAGTACTTC
clone size: -
D gene: TRBD1
V gene: TRBV7-9
J gene: TRBJ2-7

CDR3 protein: CSARDPGGQGSYEQYF
CDR3 DNA: TGCAGTGCCAGAGACCCCGGAGGACAGGGGTCCTACGAGCAGTACTTC
clone size: once
D gene: TRBD1
V gene: TRBV20-1
J gene: TRBJ2-7

CDR3 protein: CASSQDEGIPRGYTF
CDR3 DNA: TGCGCCAGCAGCCAAGATGAGGGGATCCCACGCGGCTACACCTTC
clone size: few
D gene: -
V gene: TRBV4-3
J gene: TRBJ1-2

CDR3 protein: CASGIAGGFEQYF
CDR3 DNA: TGTGCCAGCGGCATAGCGGGGGGCTTTGAGCAGTACTTC
clone size: -
D gene: TRBD2
V gene: TRBV7-2
J gene: TRBJ2-7

CDR3 protein: CASSLAVYRDTRTSSYNEQFF
CDR3 DNA: TGTGCCAGCAGCTTAGCGGTATATCGTGACACTAGGACTTCTTCCTACAATGAGCAGTTCTTC
clone size: -
D gene: -
V gene: TRBV7-6
J gene: TRBJ2-1

CDR3 protein: CASSSDGTVGTEAFF
CDR3 DNA: TGCGCCAGCAGCTCCGACGGTACCGTGGGCACTGAAGCTTTCTTT
clone size: many
D gene: -
V gene: TRBV5-1
J gene: TRBJ1-1

CDR3 protein: CASRLVTGNTGELFF
CDR3 DNA: TGTGCCAGCAGGCTCGTTACAGGGAACACCGGGGAGCTGTTTTTT
clone size: -
D gene: -
V gene: TRBV7-9
J gene: TRBJ2-2

CDR3 protein: CASSLSGGGNEKLFF
CDR3 DNA: TGCGCCAGCAGCTTGTCAGGAGGGGGGAATGAAAAACTGTTTTTT
clone size: few
D gene: -
V gene: TRBV5-1
J gene: TRBJ1-4

CDR3 protein: CAIAGSDRTYEQYF
CDR3 DNA: TGTGCCATAGCGGGGTCGGACCGAACCTACGAGCAGTACTTC
clone size: few
D gene: TRBD2
V gene: TRBV10-3
J gene: TRBJ2-7

CDR3 protein: CASSHGARNYEQYF
CDR3 DNA: TGCGCCAGCAGCCATGGGGCCCGAAACTACGAGCAGTACTTC
clone size: -
D gene: -
V gene: TRBV4-1
J gene: TRBJ2-7

CDR3 protein: CASSFSSGSTDTQYF
CDR3 DNA: TGTGCCAGCAGTTTTTCTAGCGGGAGCACAGATACGCAGTATTTT
clone size: many
D gene: TRBD2
V gene: TRBV12-3/TRBV12-4
J gene: TRBJ2-3

CDR3 protein: CASSFLGLAGAWNTGELFF
CDR3 DNA: TGTGCCAGCAGCTTCCTAGGACTAGCGGGGGCCTGGAACACCGGGGAGCTGTTTTTT
clone size: -
D gene: TRBD2
V gene: TRBV11-2
J gene: TRBJ2-2

CDR3 protein: CSAPTSGALTDTQYF
CDR3 DNA: TGCAGTGCCCCTACCTCAGGGGCCCTCACAGATACGCAGTATTTT
clone size: -
D gene: -
V gene: TRBV20-1
J gene: TRBJ2-3

CDR3 protein: CAWGPTGSGIYEQFF
CDR3 DNA: TGTGCCTGGGGTCCTACAGGGTCGGGCATTTATGAGCAGTTCTTC
clone size: -
D gene: -
V gene: TRBV30
J gene: TRBJ2-1

CDR3 protein: CATQQSTDTQYF
CDR3 DNA: TGTGCCACCCAGCAGAGCACAGATACGCAGTATTTT
clone size: -
D gene: -
V gene: TRBV2
J gene: TRBJ2-3

CDR3 protein: CASSQEGGGRDNEQFF
CDR3 DNA: TGTGCCAGCAGCCAAGAGGGGGGAGGGCGGGACAATGAGCAGTTCTTC
clone size: -
D gene: TRBD2
V gene: TRBV3-1
J gene: TRBJ2-1

CDR3 protein: CASSRKGQMYEQYF
CDR3 DNA: TGTGCCAGCAGCCGAAAGGGACAAATGTACGAGCAGTACTTC
clone size: -
D gene: -
V gene: TRBV5-6
J gene: TRBJ2-7

CDR3 protein: CASKWTSVNGELFF
CDR3 DNA: TGTGCCAGCAAATGGACTAGTGTCAACGGGGAGCTGTTTTTT
clone size: few
D gene: TRBD2
V gene: TRBV6-1
J gene: TRBJ2-2

CDR3 protein: CASSRNRGWETQYF
CDR3 DNA: TGTGCCAGCAGCCGAAACAGGGGCTGGGAGACCCAGTACTTC
clone size: -
D gene: TRBD1
V gene: TRBV11-2
J gene: TRBJ2-5

CDR3 protein: CASSQDLWGLEQFF
CDR3 DNA: TGTGCCAGCAGCCAAGATCTCTGGGGGCTTGAGCAGTTCTTC
clone size: many
D gene: -
V gene: TRBV4-2
J gene: TRBJ2-1

CDR3 protein: CASSERGTGSYNEQFF
CDR3 DNA: TGCGCCAGCAGCGAACGCGGGACAGGGTCCTACAATGAGCAGTTCTTC
clone size: -
D gene: TRBD1
V gene: TRBV5-1
J gene: TRBJ2-1

CDR3 protein: CSATRLAGGPFTYNEQFF
CDR3 DNA: TGCAGTGCTACACGACTAGCGGGAGGGCCCTTCACCTACAATGAGCAGTTCTTC
clone size: few
D gene: TRBD2
V gene: TRBV20-1
J gene: TRBJ2-1

CDR3 protein: CNDVAGRKRGPDTQYF
CDR3 DNA: TGCAACGACGTGGCCGGGCGGAAGAGGGGCCCAGATACGCAGTATTTT
clone size: -
D gene: -
V gene: TRBV29-1
J gene: TRBJ2-3

CDR3 protein: CASGDPYEQYF
CDR3 DNA: TGTGCCAGCGGAGATCCCTACGAGCAGTACTTC
clone size: few
D gene: -
V gene: TRBV6-6
J gene: TRBJ2-7

CDR3 protein: CASSVGVGTGELFF
CDR3 DNA: TGTGCCAGCAGCGTAGGGGTTGGCACCGGGGAGCTGTTTTTT
clone size: -
D gene: -
V gene: TRBV9
J gene: TRBJ2-2

CDR3 protein: CSARAQDRLATQYF
CDR3 DNA: TGCAGTGCTAGAGCCCAGGACAGGTTGGCGACCCAGTACTTC
clone size: -
D gene: TRBD1
V gene: TRBV20-1
J gene: TRBJ2-5

CDR3 protein: CSAPNGANVLTF
CDR3 DNA: TGCAGTGCTCCCAATGGGGCCAACGTCCTGACTTTC
clone size: -
D gene: -
V gene: TRBV20-1
J gene: TRBJ2-6

CDR3 protein: CASSKRTGTYEQYF
CDR3 DNA: TGTGCCAGCAGCAAGAGGACAGGGACCTACGAGCAGTACTTC
clone size: -
D gene: TRBD1
V gene: TRBV11-2
J gene: TRBJ2-7

CDR3 protein: CASSPGVQAFYGYTF
CDR3 DNA: TGTGCCAGTAGCCCCGGGGTACAGGCGTTCTATGGCTACACCTTC
clone size: -
D gene: -
V gene: TRBV19
J gene: TRBJ1-2

CDR3 protein: CASSPWMEGRDTQYF
CDR3 DNA: TGTGCCAGCTCACCGTGGATGGAGGGTAGAGATACGCAGTATTTT
clone size: -
D gene: -
V gene: TRBV18
J gene: TRBJ2-3

CDR3 protein: CAIRIQETQYF
CDR3 DNA: TGTGCCATCAGAATCCAAGAGACCCAGTACTTC
clone size: -
D gene: -
V gene: TRBV10-3
J gene: TRBJ2-5

CDR3 protein: CASRRTGSNQPQHF
CDR3 DNA: TGTGCCAGCAGGAGGACAGGGAGCAATCAGCCCCAGCATTTT
clone size: few
D gene: TRBD1
V gene: TRBV6-1
J gene: TRBJ1-5

CDR3 protein: CSARARNFYNEQFF
CDR3 DNA: TGCAGTGCTAGAGCCCGGAATTTCTACAATGAGCAGTTCTTC
clone size: -
D gene: -
V gene: TRBV20-1
J gene: TRBJ2-1

CDR3 protein: CASSLAPGIQETQYF
CDR3 DNA: TGCGCCAGCAGCTTGGCCCCGGGCATCCAAGAGACCCAGTACTTC
clone size: few
D gene: -
V gene: TRBV5-1
J gene: TRBJ2-5

CDR3 protein: CSARDMVQVEETQYF
CDR3 DNA: TGCAGTGCTAGAGATATGGTACAGGTGGAAGAGACCCAGTACTTC
clone size: -
D gene: -
V gene: TRBV20-1
J gene: TRBJ2-5